Detailed here is one T cell receptor beta chain. CDR3 length: 14 residues. CDR1 and CDR2 from the germline V gene are MNHNS and SASEGT. This entry belongs to a study of T cell clones after liver transplantation. Some clones are missing from TCRdb's copy, which holds only in-frame ones; the method was immunoSEQ multiplex PCR. This table holds roughly 80,000 clones, about 82% found once. The rearrangement uses TRBV6-1 and TRBJ2-7; 8 positions agree with TRBD2. Gene TRBJ2-1 matches the end of the DNA better, so the J call may be wrong. This clonotype originated in a human patient who received a liver transplant. Some of these T cells may belong to the graft donor. The starting material was CD4+ T cells from blood, obtained 46 months after liver transplant. The CDR3 nucleotides are TGTGCCAGCAGTGGTCGGGAGGGGGACAATGAGCAGTTCTTC. It translates to CASSGREGDNEQFF.